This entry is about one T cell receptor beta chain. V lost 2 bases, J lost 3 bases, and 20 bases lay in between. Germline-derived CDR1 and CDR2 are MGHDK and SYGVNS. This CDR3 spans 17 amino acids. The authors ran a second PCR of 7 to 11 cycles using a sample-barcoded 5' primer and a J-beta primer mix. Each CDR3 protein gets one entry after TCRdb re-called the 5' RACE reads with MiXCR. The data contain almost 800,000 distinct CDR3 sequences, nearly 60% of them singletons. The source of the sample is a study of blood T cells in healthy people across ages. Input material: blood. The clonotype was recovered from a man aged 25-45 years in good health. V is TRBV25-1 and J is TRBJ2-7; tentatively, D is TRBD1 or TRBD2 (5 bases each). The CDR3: CASSENIGGADLYEQYF. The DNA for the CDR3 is TGTGCCAGCAGTGAAAATATTGGGGGAGCGGATCTCTACGAGCAGTACTTC.